Each of the 2 T cell receptor beta chains below was sequenced from the same sample in a study of neurological immune-mediated disorders. A single record per CDR3 protein comes from TCRdb applying MiXCR to the 5' RACE reads. The table has about 120,000 distinct CDR3 sequences, about 3.2% seen once. The sequencing input was PBMCs. These receptors were obtained from a woman between 25 and 40 years old with multiple sclerosis.

This clonotype came up many times. The chain combines TRBV2 with TRBJ1-1; D is undetermined. The CDR3 has 15 residues. Germline assignment: CDR1 SNHLY and CDR2 FYNNEI. V lost 7 bases and J 1 base, leaving 16 bases between the germline ends. The CDR3 spells CASMGGPRGNTEAFF. CDR3 nucleotides: TGTGCCAGCATGGGCGGTCCACGCGGGAACACTGAAGCTTTCTTT.

At least ten counts were recorded for this clonotype. This chain uses TRBV3-1 with TRBJ2-7, with 8 bases matching TRBD1. Trimming at V came to 4 bases and at J to 0 bases, leaving 20 bases not matched to a gene. The germline V gene encodes CDR1 LGHDT and CDR2 YNNKEL (reference sequence). This CDR3 is built from 20 residues. This CDR3 reads CASSPVSRDRISPTSYEQYF. DNA of the CDR3: TGTGCCAGCAGCCCAGTGTCCCGGGACAGGATTTCCCCAACCTCCTACGAGCAGTACTTC.